The clone carrying this TCR beta chain is a singleton in its sample. The data were obtained in a study of blood T cell repertoires in COVID-19. This table comes from immunoSEQ multiplex PCR, and its TCRdb copy is limited to in-frame clones, with some not included. The table includes more than 300,000 clones, about 90% detected once. Germline values: CDR1 LNHDA, CDR2 SQIVND (reference sequence). This CDR3 is 14 amino acids long. The ends lost 4 bases at V and 7 bases at J; junction bases unmatched: 5. The receptor was isolated from a woman between 50 and 59 years old with COVID-19, enrolled during active disease. What was sequenced was peripheral blood. The chain joins TRBV19 to TRBJ2-7; TRBD1 matches at 12 bases. CDR3 bases: TGTGCCAGTAGTAAGGGACAGGGGGCTCTTGAGCAGTACTTC. Translating gives CASSKGQGALEQYF. The full variable domain, in which reference TRBV19 and TRBJ2-7 provide the parts outside the CDR3, is DGGITQSPKYLFRKEGQNVTLSCEQNLNHDAMYWYRQDPGQGLRLIYYSQIVNDFQKGDIAEGYSVSREKKESFPLTVTSAQKNPTAFYLCASSKGQGALEQYFGPGTRLTVT.